The present TCR beta chain was sequenced within a study of post-analysis software for immune sequencing data. Study overall: The cohort encompassed relapsing-remitting, secondary progressive and progressive-relapsing multiple sclerosis disease courses. Points from the study as a whole: Normalized Chao1 diversity was significantly reduced in patients versus controls.

Built from TCR beta cDNA, the libraries had unique molecular identifiers in them. The source material, about 0.85 to 11 million T cells, gave rise to 500,000 or so cDNA molecules. MiXCR was run by TCRdb on the PCR reads, yielding one entry per CDR3 protein. The sample contains approximately 660,000 distinct CDR3 sequences, 55% to 60% of which appear only once. This clonotype occurred a few times. Its specificity is unknown. The sample was blood. This TCR was recovered from a girl aged 2-9 years with multiple sclerosis.

CDR3 sequence reads: CASSLSLAEQYF. The DNA for the CDR3 is TGTGCCAGCAGCTTAAGTCTAGCAGAGCAGTACTTC. The V call is TRBV11-2, the J call TRBJ2-7; possibly TRBD2 for D (5 bases). Germline assignment: CDR1 SGHAT and CDR2 FQNNGV. The CDR3 has 12 amino acids. Trimming removed 2 bases from V and 7 bases from J, with 9 bases in between.